One and the same sample provided the 23 T cell receptor beta chains below, sequenced in a study of T cell repertoires in aging, cancer and after chemotherapy. TRB rearrangements spanning V, D and J were amplified using mixed TRB-A/B primers. In TCRdb, the multiplex PCR reads were re-called with MiXCR into one record per CDR3 protein. Of around 10,000 distinct CDR3 sequences in the sample, approximately 25% were seen once. TCR beta rearrangements were amplified from peripheral blood genomic DNA. The sequenced material came from blood. Source of these receptors: a human donor in good health.

This clonotype has only a few counts. CDR3 nucleotide sequence: TGTGCCAGCAGCGGGGAGATCACCGGGGAGCTGTTTTTT. The encoded protein is CASSGEITGELFF. V gene TRBV6-4 combines with J gene TRBJ2-2; D might be TRBD2 (5 bases). Looked up from germline, CDR1 is MRHNA and CDR2 is SNTAGT. The CDR3 consists of 13 residues. Trimming left V 6 bases short and J 4 bases short, with 9 bases between.

Relative to its sample, this clonotype is medium-sized. CDR3 region: CAITDRATYEQYF. The CDR3 DNA is TGTGCCATTACGGACAGGGCTACCTACGAGCAGTACTTC. The J gene is TRBJ2-7, the V gene TRBV6-5, with TRBD1 matching over 8 bases. CDR1 and CDR2 from the germline V gene are MNHEY and SVGAGI. This CDR3 spans 13 amino acids. After removal of 10 bases from V and 2 bases from J, the junction contained 7 bases not matched to a gene.

V is TRBV30 and J is TRBJ2-5; D gene ambiguous. V was trimmed by 0 bases and J by 5 bases, leaving 10 bases between them. The CDR3 has 13 amino acids. Germline values: CDR1 GTSNPN, CDR2 SVGIG (reference sequence). CDR3 protein: CAWSVDPRETQYF. The CDR3 DNA reads as TGTGCCTGGAGTGTAGACCCGAGGGAGACCCAGTACTTC.

This CDR3 reads CSARAPWTGRLGDADTQYF. The CDR3 DNA is TGCAGTGCTAGAGCCCCCTGGACAGGCCGACTAGGTGATGCAGATACGCAGTATTTT. The V gene is TRBV20-1, the J gene TRBJ2-3, with a weak D call TRBD1 (7 bases). CDR3 length: 19 amino acids. V was cut by 1 base and J by 4 bases, with 27 bases left in between. The germline CDR1 and CDR2 sequences are DFQATT and SNEGSKA (reference sequence).

A single count supports this clonotype. One end of the junction fails to match germline, which may point to a read error. The J gene is TRBJ2-7, the V gene TRBV5-1; D call uncertain. The CDR3 has 14 residues. Germline V CDR1 and CDR2: SGHRS, YFSETQ. For the CDR3, the DNA is TGTGCCAGCAGTCCCTTGGTGTACCTGGCCGAGCAGTACTTC. Its translation: CASSPLVYLAEQYF.

This clonotype has only a few counts. This chain's CDR3 is CASSSPGVWNTGELFF. The CDR3 nucleotides read TGTGCCAGCAGCTCACCAGGGGTGTGGAACACCGGGGAGCTGTTTTTT. The chain joins TRBV7-9 to TRBJ2-2; D is perhaps TRBD1 (6 bases). Trimming took 4 bases from V and 1 from J, leaving 13 bases between them. The length of the CDR3 is 16 residues. CDR1 is SEHNR and CDR2 is FQNEAQ in the germline V gene (reference sequence).

This chain uses TRBV6-2 or TRBV6-3 with TRBJ2-3; a weak D match, TRBD2 (5 bases). The V and J ends lost 8 bases and 0 bases respectively, with 21 bases between them. The CDR3 length is 17 residues. Germline CDR1 MNHEY, CDR2 SVGEGT. CDR3 sequence reads: CASGSIGLLTSTDTQYF. As DNA, the CDR3 is TGTGCCAGCGGATCGATCGGACTGCTGACTAGCACAGATACGCAGTATTTT.

Regarding this clonotype: A single base separates this from a much larger clone, so it may be a read error. The chain joins TRBV6-2 or TRBV6-3 to TRBJ2-1; D might be TRBD2 (5 bases). The CDR3 extends over 15 amino acids. V dropped 2 bases and J dropped 4 bases, with 12 bases sitting between them. The germline CDR1 and CDR2 sequences are MNHEY and SVGEGT. CDR3 bases: TGTGCCAGCAGTTACGATGAGGGAGTTTACAATGAGCAGTTCTTC. Encoded protein: CASSYDEGVYNEQFF.

As DNA, the CDR3 is TGTGCCAGCAGTCGGGTCTGGGGGGGTGAGCAGTTCTTC. Its translation is CASSRVWGGEQFF. The chain has TRBV28 and TRBJ2-1, with 7 nucleotides matching TRBD2. After removal of 5 bases from V and 9 bases from J, the junction contained 7 bases not matched to a gene. CDR1 MDHEN and CDR2 SYDVKM come from the germline V gene. The CDR3 extends over 13 amino acids.

The J gene is TRBJ1-1, the V gene TRBV6-2 or TRBV6-3, with D tentatively TRBD1 (6 bases). The CDR3 runs 18 residues. The V end lost 2 bases, the J end lost 1 base, and 20 bases lay between the germline ends. Germline loops: CDR1 MNHEY, CDR2 SVGEGT. The CDR3 DNA is TGTGCCAGCAGTTACCACCGGACAGCTCAAAACTCGAACACTGAAGCTTTCTTT. Its translation is CASSYHRTAQNSNTEAFF.

This clonotype is medium-sized (0.01 to 0.1%). J is TRBJ2-1 and V is TRBV30; D is unresolved. This CDR3 spans 13 amino acids. In germline, CDR1 is GTSNPN, CDR2 SVGIG (reference sequence). V lost 0 bases to trimming and J lost 5 bases, with 8 bases between them. This CDR3 is CAWSVVGHNEQFF. The CDR3 bases are TGTGCCTGGAGTGTAGTTGGGCACAATGAGCAGTTCTTC.

By share, this clonotype ranks as medium-sized. The J gene is TRBJ1-6, the V gene TRBV27; maybe TRBD1 (5 bases). Trimming pared 5 bases from V and 4 bases from J, leaving 12 bases between. Per germline, CDR1 MNHEY and CDR2 SMNVEV (reference sequence). This CDR3 comprises 15 residues. DNA of the CDR3: TGTGCCAGCAGTCCGCCGGGACGGTATAATTCACCCCTCCACTTT. Residues: CASSPPGRYNSPLHF.

This clonotype was observed a few times. The chain employs TRBV28 and TRBJ1-1, with D possibly being TRBD1 (5 bases). Trimming shortened V by 11 bases and J by 7 bases, and 14 bases separated the two germline ends. There are 11 residues in the CDR3. Germline assignment: CDR1 MDHEN and CDR2 SYDVKM. The CDR3 region is CAQPGRGEAFF. The CDR3 nucleotides read TGTGCCCAACCTGGGAGGGGTGAAGCTTTCTTT.

The CDR3 sequence: CASSQEFLATDTQYF. DNA for the CDR3: TGTGCCAGCAGCCAAGAATTCCTAGCTACAGATACGCAGTATTTT. The gene calls are TRBV14 and TRBJ2-3, with D possibly TRBD2 on 5 matching bases. The CDR3 has 15 residues. CDR1 and CDR2 (germline): SGHDN, FVKESK. The V end lost 0 bases, the J end lost 3 bases, and 10 bases lay between the germline ends.

This clonotype turned up a few times. This rearrangement joins TRBV7-2 to TRBJ2-5; D ambiguous. Germline CDR1 and CDR2: SGHTA and FQGNSA. V lost 1 base and J lost 7, with 7 bases in between. This CDR3 contains 12 residues. CDR3: CASSLGEATQYF. Written as DNA, the CDR3 is TGTGCCAGCAGCTTAGGAGAGGCGACCCAGTACTTC.

In this sample, this clonotype is medium-sized. The gene calls are TRBV30 and TRBJ1-2; D is perhaps TRBD1 (5 bases). This CDR3 comprises 10 residues. Trimming left V 7 bases short and J 5 bases short, with 8 bases between. Germline-derived CDR1 and CDR2 are GTSNPN and SVGIG (reference sequence). The CDR3 region is CALTAYGYTF. DNA of the CDR3: TGTGCCTTGACAGCATATGGCTACACCTTC.

This rearrangement joins TRBV18 to TRBJ1-2; 9 bases are a match to TRBD1. The CDR3 length is 14 residues. From germline, CDR1 is KGHSH and CDR2 LQKENI. J was trimmed by 4 bases and V by 2 bases; bases with no gene match: 2. The CDR3 loop reads CASSPGTGTYGYTF. In DNA, the CDR3 is TGTGCCAGCTCACCAGGGACAGGGACCTATGGCTACACCTTC.

In nucleotides, the CDR3 is TGTGCCAGTAGTATATGGTTGGGGAGTGACACTGAAGCTTTCTTT. The encoded protein is CASSIWLGSDTEAFF. This chain uses TRBV19 with TRBJ1-1; D remains ambiguous. CDR3 length: 15 amino acids. V dropped 2 bases and J dropped 3 bases, with 13 bases sitting between them. CDR1 and CDR2 from the germline V gene are LNHDA and SQIVND (reference sequence).

This clonotype showed up just a few times. The chain has TRBV11-2 and TRBJ2-5, with 8 bases aligning to TRBD1. The CDR3 is 14 residues long. The V segment lost 3 bases and the J segment 4 bases; nucleotides outside the gene matches: 4. Germline loops: CDR1 SGHAT, CDR2 FQNNGV. In DNA form, the CDR3 reads TGTGCCAGCAGCTTTGGCAGGGGGCGAGAGACCCAGTACTTC. It translates to CASSFGRGRETQYF.

This chain joins TRBV27 and TRBJ2-1, with 8 nucleotides matching TRBD1. The length of the CDR3 is 15 residues. With 9 bases clipped from V and 3 bases from J, the junction kept 10 bases outside the gene matches. Germline CDR1 reads MNHEY; CDR2 reads SMNVEV (reference sequence). In nucleotides, the CDR3 is TGTGCCAGTAAAAAGGGGACAGGCCTCTACAATGAGCAGTTCTTC. Translation: CASKKGTGLYNEQFF.

This clonotype was picked up a small number of times. V gene TRBV11-2 combines with J gene TRBJ1-5; the D gene is possibly TRBD1 (5 bases). V was trimmed by 2 bases and J by 2 bases, leaving 10 bases between them. CDR3 length equals 15 residues. In germline, CDR1 is SGHAT, CDR2 FQNNGV. CDR3 residues: CASSLQGRGNQPQHF. DNA of the CDR3: TGTGCCAGCAGCTTACAGGGTCGCGGCAATCAGCCCCAGCATTTT.

This clonotype is classed as medium-sized. The rearrangement links TRBV5-6 to TRBJ1-2, with 12 bases identical to TRBD1. The CDR3 runs to 15 residues. Germline-derived CDR1 and CDR2 are SGHDT and YYEEEE. Trimming cost V 5 bases and J 6 bases; bases outside gene matches: 8. CDR3 amino acids: CASSYAGQGANGYTF. CDR3 sequence (DNA): TGTGCCAGCAGTTATGCGGGACAGGGGGCGAATGGCTACACCTTC.

The genes are TRBV7-2 and TRBJ2-2; the match to TRBD2 covers 8 bases. Per the germline V gene, CDR1 is SGHTA and CDR2 is FQGNSA. The CDR3 has 17 amino acids. With V trimmed by 2 bases and J by 4 bases, 9 bases remained unmatched. The chain's CDR3 is CASSLSLGLAGTGELFF. CDR3 sequence (DNA): TGTGCCAGCAGCTTATCACTCGGGCTAGCGGGCACCGGGGAGCTGTTTTTT.